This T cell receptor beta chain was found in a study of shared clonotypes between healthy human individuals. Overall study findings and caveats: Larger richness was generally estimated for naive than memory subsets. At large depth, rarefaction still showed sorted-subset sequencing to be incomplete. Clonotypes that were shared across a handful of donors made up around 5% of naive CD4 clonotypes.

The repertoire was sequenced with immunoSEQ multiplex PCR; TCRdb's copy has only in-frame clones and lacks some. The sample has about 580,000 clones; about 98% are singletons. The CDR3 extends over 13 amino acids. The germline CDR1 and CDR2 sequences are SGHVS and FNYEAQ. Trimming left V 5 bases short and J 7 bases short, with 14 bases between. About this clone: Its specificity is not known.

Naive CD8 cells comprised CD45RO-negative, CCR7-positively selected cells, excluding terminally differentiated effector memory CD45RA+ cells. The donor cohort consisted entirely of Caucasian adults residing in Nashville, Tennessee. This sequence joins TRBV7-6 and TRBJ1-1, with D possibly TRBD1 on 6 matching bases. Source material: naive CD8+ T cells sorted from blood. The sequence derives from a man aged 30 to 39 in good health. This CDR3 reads CASSAGDRREAFF. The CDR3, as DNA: TGTGCCAGCAGCGCAGGGGACCGTCGTGAAGCTTTCTTT.